The clone carrying this T cell receptor beta chain was counted a single time. The method was immunoSEQ multiplex PCR; TCRdb's version includes in-frame clones alone and lacks a portion of them. The sample yields tens of thousands of clones, around 84% seen once. Per germline, CDR1 KGHSH and CDR2 LQKENI. V was shortened by 5 bases and J by 3 bases, with 10 bases between the two germline ends. The length of the CDR3 is 14 residues. The data were taken from a study of OX40 agonist ivuxolimab in advanced cancers. Study-wide context: The group had a mean age of 60 years, ranged from roughly 23 to 79, and was less than 85% male.

The V and J genes are TRBV18 and TRBJ2-2; D is undetermined. This TCR derives from an adult with an advanced solid tumor such as melanoma, head and neck, liver or kidney cancer. The sequencing used CD4+ or CD8+ T cells sorted from blood, collected in a trial of the OX40 agonist ivuxolimab. The DNA for the CDR3 is TGTGCCAGCTCAAGGACGGAAGACACCGGGGAGCTGTTTTTT. This encodes CASSRTEDTGELFF.